This T cell receptor beta chain comes out of a study of CD8+ T cells in alopecia areata. Study-level results: Expanded CD8+ clones among the top 100, as well as scalp clonality, were significantly decreased by tofacitinib.

Germline V gene sequence: CDR1 MNHNS, CDR2 SASEGT. V was pared by 6 bases and J by 4 bases, with 5 bases of the junction left unmatched. The CDR3 length is 14 residues. For this clone: Its antigen is not identified.

Treatment noted: oral pan-JAK inhibitor, 5-10 mg twice daily. RNA extraction was followed by reverse transcription into cDNA, which acted as the sequencing template. Repertoires were generated with immunoSEQ multiplex PCR, while TCRdb's copy carries only in-frame clones and drops some. Of approximately 180,000 clones listed, over 55% are singletons. This chain uses TRBV6-1 with TRBJ1-5; 8 nucleotides agree with TRBD1. The material sequenced was CD4+ T cells sorted from blood, taken at week 24, from a patient treated with tofacitinib. This TCR came from a human donor with alopecia areata. The CDR3 bases are TGTGCCAGCAGACCGGGACAGGTTAATCAGCCCCAGCATTTT. The encoded protein is CASRPGQVNQPQHF.